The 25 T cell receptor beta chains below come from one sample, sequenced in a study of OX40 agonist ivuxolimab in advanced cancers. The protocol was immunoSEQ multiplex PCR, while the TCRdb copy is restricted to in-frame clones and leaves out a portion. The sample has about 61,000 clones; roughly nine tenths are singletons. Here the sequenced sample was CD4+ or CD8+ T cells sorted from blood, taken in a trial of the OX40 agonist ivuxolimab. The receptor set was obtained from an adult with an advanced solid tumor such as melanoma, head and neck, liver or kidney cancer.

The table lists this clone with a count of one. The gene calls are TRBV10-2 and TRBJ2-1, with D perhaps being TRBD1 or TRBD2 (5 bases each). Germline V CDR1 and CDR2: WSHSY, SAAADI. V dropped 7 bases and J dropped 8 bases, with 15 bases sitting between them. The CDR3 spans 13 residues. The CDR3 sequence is CASNRPSGHEQFF. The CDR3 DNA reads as TGCGCCAGCAATCGGCCTTCGGGGCATGAGCAGTTCTTC.

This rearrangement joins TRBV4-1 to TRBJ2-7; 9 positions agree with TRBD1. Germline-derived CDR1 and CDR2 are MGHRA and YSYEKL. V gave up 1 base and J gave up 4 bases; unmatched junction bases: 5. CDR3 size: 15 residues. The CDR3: CASSQGTGVQYEQYF. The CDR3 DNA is TGCGCCAGCAGCCAAGGGACAGGGGTTCAGTACGAGCAGTACTTC.

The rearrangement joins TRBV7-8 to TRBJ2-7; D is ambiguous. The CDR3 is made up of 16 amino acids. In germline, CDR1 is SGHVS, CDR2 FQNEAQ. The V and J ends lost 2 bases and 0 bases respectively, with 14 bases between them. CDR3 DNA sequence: TGTGCCAGCAGCTTAAGCCCAGCTTCCACCTCCTACGAGCAGTACTTC. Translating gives CASSLSPASTSYEQYF.

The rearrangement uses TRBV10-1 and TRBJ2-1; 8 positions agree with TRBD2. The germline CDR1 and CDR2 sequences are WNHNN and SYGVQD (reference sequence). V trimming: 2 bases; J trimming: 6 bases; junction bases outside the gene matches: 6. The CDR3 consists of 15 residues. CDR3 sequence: CASSERGGGINEQFF. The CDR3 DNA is TGCGCCAGCAGTGAGCGGGGCGGGGGGATCAATGAGCAGTTCTTC.

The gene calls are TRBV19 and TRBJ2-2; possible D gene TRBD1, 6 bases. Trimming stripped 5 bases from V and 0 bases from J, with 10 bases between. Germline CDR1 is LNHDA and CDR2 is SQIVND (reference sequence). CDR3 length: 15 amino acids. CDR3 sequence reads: CASSQGQANTGELFF. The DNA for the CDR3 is TGTGCCAGTAGTCAGGGACAAGCGAACACCGGGGAGCTGTTTTTT.

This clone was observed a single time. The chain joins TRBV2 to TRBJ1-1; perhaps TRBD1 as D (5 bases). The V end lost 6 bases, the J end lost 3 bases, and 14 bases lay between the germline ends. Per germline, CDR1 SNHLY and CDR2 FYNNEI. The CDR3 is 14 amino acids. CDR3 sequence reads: CASREAREYTEAFF. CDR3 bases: TGTGCCAGCAGGGAGGCCAGGGAATACACTGAAGCTTTCTTT.

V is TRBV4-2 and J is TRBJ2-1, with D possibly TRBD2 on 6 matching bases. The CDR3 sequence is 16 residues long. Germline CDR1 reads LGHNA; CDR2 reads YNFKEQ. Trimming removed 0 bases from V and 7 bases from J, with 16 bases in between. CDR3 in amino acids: CASSQDYTAGRNEQFF. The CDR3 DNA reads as TGTGCCAGCAGCCAAGATTACACGGCTGGGAGGAATGAGCAGTTCTTC.

CDR3 sequence: CASSTGGGRGAYNEQFF. The DNA of the CDR3 is TGTGCCAGTAGTACCGGAGGCGGGAGGGGAGCCTACAATGAGCAGTTCTTC. This sequence joins TRBV19 and TRBJ2-1; 9 bases align to TRBD2. The CDR3 is made up of 17 amino acids. V shed 4 bases, J shed 2 bases, and the junction held 9 bases outside the gene matches. CDR1 and CDR2 (germline): LNHDA, SQIVND (reference sequence).

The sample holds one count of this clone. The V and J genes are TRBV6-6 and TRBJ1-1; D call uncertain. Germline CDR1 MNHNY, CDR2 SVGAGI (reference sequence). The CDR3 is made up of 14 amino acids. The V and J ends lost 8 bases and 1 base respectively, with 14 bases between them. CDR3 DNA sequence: TGTGCCAGCTCTCGGTATTGGGGGAACACTGAAGCTTTCTTT. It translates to CASSRYWGNTEAFF.

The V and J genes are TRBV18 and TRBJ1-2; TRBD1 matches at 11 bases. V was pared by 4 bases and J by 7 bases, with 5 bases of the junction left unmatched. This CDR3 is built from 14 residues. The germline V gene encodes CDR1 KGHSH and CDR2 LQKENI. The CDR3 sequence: CASSQGQGGTGYTF. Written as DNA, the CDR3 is TGTGCCAGCTCACAGGGACAGGGGGGAACTGGCTACACCTTC.

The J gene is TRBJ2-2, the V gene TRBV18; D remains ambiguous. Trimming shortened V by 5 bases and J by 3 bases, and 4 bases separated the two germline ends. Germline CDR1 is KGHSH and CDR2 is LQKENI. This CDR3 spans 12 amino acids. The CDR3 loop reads CASSKDTGELFF. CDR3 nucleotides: TGTGCCAGCTCAAAGGACACCGGGGAGCTGTTTTTT. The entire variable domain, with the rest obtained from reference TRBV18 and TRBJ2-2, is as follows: NAGVMQNPRHLVRRRGQEARLRCSPMKGHSHVYWYRQLPEEGLKFMVYLQKENIIDESGMPKERFSAEFPKEGPSILRIQQVVRGDSAAYFCASSKDTGELFFGEGSRLTVL.

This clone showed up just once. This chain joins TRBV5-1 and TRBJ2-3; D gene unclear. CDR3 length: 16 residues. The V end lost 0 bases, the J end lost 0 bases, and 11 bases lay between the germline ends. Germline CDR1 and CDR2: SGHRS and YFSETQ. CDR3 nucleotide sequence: TGCGCCAGCAGCTTGGCCGCGGTCCCTAGCACAGATACGCAGTATTTT. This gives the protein CASSLAAVPSTDTQYF.

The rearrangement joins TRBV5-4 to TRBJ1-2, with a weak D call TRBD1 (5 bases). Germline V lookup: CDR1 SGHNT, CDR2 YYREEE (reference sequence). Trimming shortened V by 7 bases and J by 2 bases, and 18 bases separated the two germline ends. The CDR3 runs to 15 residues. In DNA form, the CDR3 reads TGTGCCAGCTCTAGGGCGGCAGGGTTGAACTATGGCTACACCTTC. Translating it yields CASSRAAGLNYGYTF.

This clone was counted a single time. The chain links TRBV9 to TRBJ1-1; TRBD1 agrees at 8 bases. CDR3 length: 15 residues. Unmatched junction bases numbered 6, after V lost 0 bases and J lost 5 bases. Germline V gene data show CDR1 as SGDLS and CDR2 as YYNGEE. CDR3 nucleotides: TGTGCCAGCAGCGTAGTGGTTCAGGGGGCGACTGAAGCTTTCTTT. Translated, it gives CASSVVVQGATEAFF.

The CDR3 nucleotides read TGTGCCAGGCCCCCGGGGGGGACCCACACAGATACGCAGTATTTT. This codes for CARPPGGTHTDTQYF. This chain joins TRBV19 and TRBJ2-3; TRBD2 aligns across 8 bases. The trim removed 9 bases at V and 2 bases at J, leaving 10 bases unmatched. This CDR3 is built from 15 residues. Germline assignment: CDR1 LNHDA and CDR2 SQIVND (reference sequence).

CDR3 in amino acids: CASSIFPGTDTQYF. The CDR3 DNA follows: TGTGCCAGTAGTATTTTTCCAGGCACAGATACGCAGTATTTT. The chain is built from TRBV19 and TRBJ2-3; no firm D call. Trimming took 3 bases from V and 1 from J, leaving 8 bases between them. Germline CDR1 is LNHDA and CDR2 is SQIVND (reference sequence). The CDR3 consists of 14 residues.

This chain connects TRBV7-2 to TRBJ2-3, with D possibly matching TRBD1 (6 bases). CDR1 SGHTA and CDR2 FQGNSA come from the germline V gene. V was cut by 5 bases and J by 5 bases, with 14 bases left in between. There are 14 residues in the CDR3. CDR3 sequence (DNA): TGTGCCAGCAGCCCCGACAGGCCTCTAGATACGCAGTATTTT. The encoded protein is CASSPDRPLDTQYF. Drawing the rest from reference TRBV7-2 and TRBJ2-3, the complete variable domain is GAGVSQSPSNKVTEKGKDVELRCDPISGHTALYWYRQSLGQGLEFLIYFQGNSAPDKSGLPSDRFSAERTGGSVSTLTIQRTQQEDSAVYLCASSPDRPLDTQYFGPGTRLTVL.

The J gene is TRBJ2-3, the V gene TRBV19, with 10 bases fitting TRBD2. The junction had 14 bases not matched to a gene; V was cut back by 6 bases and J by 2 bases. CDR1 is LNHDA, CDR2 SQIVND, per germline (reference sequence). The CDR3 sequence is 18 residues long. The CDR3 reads CASRPGRVAGGPTDTQYF. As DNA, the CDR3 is TGTGCCAGTAGGCCCGGGAGGGTAGCGGGGGGACCCACAGATACGCAGTATTTT.

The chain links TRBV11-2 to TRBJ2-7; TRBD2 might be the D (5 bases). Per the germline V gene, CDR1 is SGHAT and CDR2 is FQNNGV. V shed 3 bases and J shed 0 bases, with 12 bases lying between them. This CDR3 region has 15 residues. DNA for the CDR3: TGTGCCAGCAGCTTCCGAGGGCTCGGCTCCTACGAGCAGTACTTC. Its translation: CASSFRGLGSYEQYF.

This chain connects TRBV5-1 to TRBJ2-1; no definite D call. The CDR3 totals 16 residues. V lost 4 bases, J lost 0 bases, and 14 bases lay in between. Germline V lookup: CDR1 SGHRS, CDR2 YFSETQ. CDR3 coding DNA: TGCGCCAGCAGCACCCTGAAAACTACCTCCTACAATGAGCAGTTCTTC. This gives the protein CASSTLKTTSYNEQFF.

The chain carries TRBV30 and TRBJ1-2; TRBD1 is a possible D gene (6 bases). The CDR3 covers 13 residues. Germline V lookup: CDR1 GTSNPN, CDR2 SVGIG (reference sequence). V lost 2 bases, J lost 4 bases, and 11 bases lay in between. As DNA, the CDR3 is TGTGCCTGGAGTCGAGGGGGGGGCTATGGCTACACCTTC. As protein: CAWSRGGGYGYTF.

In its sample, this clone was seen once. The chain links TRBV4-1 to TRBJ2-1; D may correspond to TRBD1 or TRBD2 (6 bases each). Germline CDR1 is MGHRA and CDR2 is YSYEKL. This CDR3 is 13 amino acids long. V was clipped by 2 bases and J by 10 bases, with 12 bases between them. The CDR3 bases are TGCGCCAGCAGCCAAAATACAGGGAGGGAGCAGTTCTTC. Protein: CASSQNTGREQFF.

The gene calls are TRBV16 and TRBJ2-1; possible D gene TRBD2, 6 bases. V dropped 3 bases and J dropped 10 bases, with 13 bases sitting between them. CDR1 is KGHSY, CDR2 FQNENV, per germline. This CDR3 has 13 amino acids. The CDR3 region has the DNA TGTGCCAGCAGCCAGTCAGGGACTTCCGAGCAGTTCTTC. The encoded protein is CASSQSGTSEQFF.

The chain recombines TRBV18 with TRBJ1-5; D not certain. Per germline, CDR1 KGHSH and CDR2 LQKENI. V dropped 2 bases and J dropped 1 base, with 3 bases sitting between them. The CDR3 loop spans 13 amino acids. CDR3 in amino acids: CASSPESNQPQHF. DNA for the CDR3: TGTGCCAGCTCACCAGAGAGCAATCAGCCCCAGCATTTT.

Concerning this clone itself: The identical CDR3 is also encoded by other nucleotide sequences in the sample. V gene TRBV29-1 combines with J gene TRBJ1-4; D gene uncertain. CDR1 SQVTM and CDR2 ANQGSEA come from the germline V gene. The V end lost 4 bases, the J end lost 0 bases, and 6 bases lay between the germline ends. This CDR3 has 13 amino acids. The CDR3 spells CSVGGATNEKLFF. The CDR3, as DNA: TGCAGCGTTGGTGGGGCAACTAATGAAAAACTGTTTTTT.